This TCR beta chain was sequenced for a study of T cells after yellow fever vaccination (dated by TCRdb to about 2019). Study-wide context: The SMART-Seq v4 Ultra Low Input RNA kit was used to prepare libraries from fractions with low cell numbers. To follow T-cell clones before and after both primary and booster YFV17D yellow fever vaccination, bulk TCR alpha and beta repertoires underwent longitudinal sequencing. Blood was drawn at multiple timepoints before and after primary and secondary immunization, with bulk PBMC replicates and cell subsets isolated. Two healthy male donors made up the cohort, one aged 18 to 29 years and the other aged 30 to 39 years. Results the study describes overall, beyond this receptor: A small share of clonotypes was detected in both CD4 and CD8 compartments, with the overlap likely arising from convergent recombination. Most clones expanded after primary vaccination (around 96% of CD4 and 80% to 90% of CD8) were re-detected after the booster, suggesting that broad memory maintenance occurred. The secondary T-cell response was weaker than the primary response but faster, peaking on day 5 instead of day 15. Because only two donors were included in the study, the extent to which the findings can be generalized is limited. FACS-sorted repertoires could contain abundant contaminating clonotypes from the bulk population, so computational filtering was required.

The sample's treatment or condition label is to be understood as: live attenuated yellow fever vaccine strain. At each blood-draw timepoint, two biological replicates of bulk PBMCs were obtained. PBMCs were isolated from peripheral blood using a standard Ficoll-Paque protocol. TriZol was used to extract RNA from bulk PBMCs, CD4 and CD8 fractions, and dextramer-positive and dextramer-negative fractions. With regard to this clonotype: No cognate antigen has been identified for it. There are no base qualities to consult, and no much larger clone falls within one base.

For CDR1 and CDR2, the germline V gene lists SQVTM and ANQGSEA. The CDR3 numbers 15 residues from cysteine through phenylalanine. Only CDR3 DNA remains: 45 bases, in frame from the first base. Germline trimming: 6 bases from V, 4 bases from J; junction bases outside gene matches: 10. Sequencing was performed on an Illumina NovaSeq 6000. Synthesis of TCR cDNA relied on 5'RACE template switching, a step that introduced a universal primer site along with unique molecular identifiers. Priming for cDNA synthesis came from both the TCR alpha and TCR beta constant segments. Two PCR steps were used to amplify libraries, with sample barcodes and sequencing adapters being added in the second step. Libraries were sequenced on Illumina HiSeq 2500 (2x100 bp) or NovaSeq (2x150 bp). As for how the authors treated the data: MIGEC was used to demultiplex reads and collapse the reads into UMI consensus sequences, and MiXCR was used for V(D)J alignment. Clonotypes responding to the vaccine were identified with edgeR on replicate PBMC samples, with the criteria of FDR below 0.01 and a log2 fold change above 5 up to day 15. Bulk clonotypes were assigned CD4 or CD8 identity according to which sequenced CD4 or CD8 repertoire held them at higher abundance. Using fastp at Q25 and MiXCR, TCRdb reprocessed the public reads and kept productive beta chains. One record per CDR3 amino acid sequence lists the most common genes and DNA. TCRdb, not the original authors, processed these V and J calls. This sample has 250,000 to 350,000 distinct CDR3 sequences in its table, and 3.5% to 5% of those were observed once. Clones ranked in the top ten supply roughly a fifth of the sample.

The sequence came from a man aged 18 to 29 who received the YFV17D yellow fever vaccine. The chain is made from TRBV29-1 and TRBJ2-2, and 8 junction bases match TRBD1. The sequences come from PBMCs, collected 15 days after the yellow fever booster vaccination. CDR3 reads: CSVDRRQGSTGELFF. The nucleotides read TGCAGCGTCGACCGGCGACAGGGGTCCACCGGGGAGCTGTTTTTT.